This T cell receptor beta chain comes out of a study of Ad26.COV2.S vaccination and SARS-CoV-2 variants. As for the study in general: As a participant in COV1001, the donor was in the Ad26.COV2.S trial arm. The vaccine Ad26.COV2.S was put into the muscle once, or twice with 56 days between.

Method: immunoSEQ multiplex PCR; TCRdb's copy keeps in-frame clones and lacks some. The sample records some 500,000 clones, approximately 89% being singletons. V lost 4 bases and J lost 4; bases outside the gene matches: 5. The CDR3 length is 14 residues. Germline V lookup: CDR1 KGHSH, CDR2 LQKENI. Treatment reported: around 19 received Ad26.COV2.S at low or high dose, single or two shots; about 5 received placebo; per-sample allocation not given. Sampling happened 63 days after the first vaccine or placebo injection. In Boston, an adult donor aged 18-55 years took part. The vaccine antigen was prefusion-stabilized Wuhan SARS-CoV-2 spike.

The sequences come from peripheral blood, collected in a trial of Ad26.COV2.S vaccine versus placebo. The chain employs TRBV18 and TRBJ2-7, with 9 bases aligning to TRBD2. The origin of this receptor is a person aged 18-65 years who received the Ad26.COV2.S COVID-19 vaccine or a placebo. CDR3 loop: CASSHSGRFYEQYV. The CDR3 region has the DNA TGTGCCAGCTCACATAGCGGGAGATTTTACGAGCAGTACGTC.